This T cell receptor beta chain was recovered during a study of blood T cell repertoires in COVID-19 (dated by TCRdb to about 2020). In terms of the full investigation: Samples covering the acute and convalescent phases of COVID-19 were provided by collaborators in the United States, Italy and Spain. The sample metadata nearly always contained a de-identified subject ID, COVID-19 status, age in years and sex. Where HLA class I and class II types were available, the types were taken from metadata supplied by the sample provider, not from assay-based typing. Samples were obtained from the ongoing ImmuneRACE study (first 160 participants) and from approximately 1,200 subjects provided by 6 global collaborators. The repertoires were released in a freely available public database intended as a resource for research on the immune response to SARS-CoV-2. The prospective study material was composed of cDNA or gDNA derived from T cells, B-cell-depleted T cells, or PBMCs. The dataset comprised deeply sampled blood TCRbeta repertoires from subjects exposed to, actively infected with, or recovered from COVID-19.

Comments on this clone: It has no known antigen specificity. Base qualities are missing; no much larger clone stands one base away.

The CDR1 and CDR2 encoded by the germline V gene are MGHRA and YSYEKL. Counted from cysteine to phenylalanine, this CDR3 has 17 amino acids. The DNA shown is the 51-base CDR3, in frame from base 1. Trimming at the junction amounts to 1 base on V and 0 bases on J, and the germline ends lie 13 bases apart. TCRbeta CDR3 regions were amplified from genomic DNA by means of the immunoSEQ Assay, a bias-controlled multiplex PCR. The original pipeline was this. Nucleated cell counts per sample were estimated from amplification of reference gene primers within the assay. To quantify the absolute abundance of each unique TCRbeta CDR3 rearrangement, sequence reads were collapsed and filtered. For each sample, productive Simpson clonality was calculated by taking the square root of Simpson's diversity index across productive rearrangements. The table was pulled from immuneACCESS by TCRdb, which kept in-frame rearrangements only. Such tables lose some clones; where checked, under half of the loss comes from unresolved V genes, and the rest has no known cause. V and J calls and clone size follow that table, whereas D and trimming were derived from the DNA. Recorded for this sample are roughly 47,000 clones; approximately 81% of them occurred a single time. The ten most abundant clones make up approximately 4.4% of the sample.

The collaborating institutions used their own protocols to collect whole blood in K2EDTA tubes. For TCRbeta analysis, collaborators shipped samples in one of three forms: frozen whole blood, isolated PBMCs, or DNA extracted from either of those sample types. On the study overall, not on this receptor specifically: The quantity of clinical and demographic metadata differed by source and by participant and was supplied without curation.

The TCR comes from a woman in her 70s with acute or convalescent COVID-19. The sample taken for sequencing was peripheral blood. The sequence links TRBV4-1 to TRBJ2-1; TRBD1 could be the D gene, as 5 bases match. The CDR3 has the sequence CASSQVDMGLSYNEQFF. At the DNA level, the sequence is TGCGCCAGCAGCCAAGTGGACATGGGCCTCTCCTACAATGAGCAGTTCTTC.